The 7 T cell receptor beta chains reported below all come from one sample, sequenced in a study of T cell changes during pregnancy in multiple sclerosis. Here immunoSEQ multiplex PCR was the method, and the copy in TCRdb shows in-frame clones only, minus some. The data contain 75,000 to 95,000 clones, around 93% of them singletons. Here the sequenced sample was peripheral blood, taken in the first trimester of pregnancy. All receptors derive from a female donor in good health, enrolled as a control in a pregnancy study.

The chain carries TRBV5-6 and TRBJ1-1, with D possibly TRBD1 on 6 matching bases. The V end lost 4 bases, the J end lost 1 base, and 8 bases lay between the germline ends. This CDR3 has 13 amino acids. Germline V CDR1 and CDR2: SGHDT, YYEEEE. The CDR3 here is CASSVGGNTEAFF. The DNA of the CDR3 is TGTGCCAGCAGCGTAGGGGGGAACACTGAAGCTTTCTTT.

This clone was observed a single time. The rearrangement joins TRBV25-1 to TRBJ2-7; perhaps TRBD1 as D (5 bases). The CDR3 has 16 residues. The germline V gene encodes CDR1 MGHDK and CDR2 SYGVNS. V dropped 0 bases and J dropped 5 bases, with 17 bases sitting between them. CDR3 nucleotides: TGTGCCAGCAGTGAATATATCAGACAAGGGGCCAACGAGCAGTACTTC. Encoded protein: CASSEYIRQGANEQYF.

The gene calls are TRBV6-1 and TRBJ2-6; 7 nucleotides align to TRBD1. CDR1 MNHNS and CDR2 SASEGT come from the germline V gene. J lost 5 bases, V lost 4 bases, and 8 bases had no gene match. The CDR3 spans 16 residues. The CDR3 coding sequence is TGTGCCAGCAGTGCGGACAGGCCCCTCTGGGCCAACGTCCTGACTTTC. The encoded protein is CASSADRPLWANVLTF.

The chain has TRBV6-4 and TRBJ2-7, with D possibly TRBD1 on 6 matching bases. Germline CDR1 reads MRHNA; CDR2 reads SNTAGT. The V gene lost 6 bases and the J gene lost 2 bases, with 14 bases spanning the gap. The CDR3 length is 14 residues. CDR3: CASRHRTAPYEQYF. CDR3 in DNA: TGTGCCAGCAGACACCGGACAGCTCCCTACGAGCAGTACTTC.

This clone was detected only a few times. This chain joins TRBV9 and TRBJ1-2; 7 bases line up with TRBD1. The CDR3 is made up of 15 amino acids. Germline loops: CDR1 SGDLS, CDR2 YYNGEE. Trimming cost V 0 bases and J 5 bases; bases outside gene matches: 7. CDR3 sequence (DNA): TGTGCCAGCAGCGTAGGGGACAGTCCGGGGTATGGCTACACCTTC. It codes for CASSVGDSPGYGYTF.

The chain couples TRBV6-5 to TRBJ1-2; D is uncertain. Germline V gene lookup returns CDR1 MNHEY and CDR2 SVGAGI. This CDR3 contains 13 residues. V dropped 2 bases and J dropped 8 bases, with 12 bases sitting between them. CDR3 sequence: CASSYGRYDGYTF. CDR3 in DNA: TGTGCCAGCAGTTACGGCAGGTATGACGGCTACACCTTC.

The chain couples TRBV4-3 to TRBJ1-1, with D possibly being TRBD1 (6 bases). CDR3 length equals 13 residues. The V end lost 3 bases, the J end lost 4 bases, and 9 bases lay between the germline ends. Germline V gene data show CDR1 as LGHNA and CDR2 as YSLEER. This CDR3 is CASSQGGLTEAFF. The CDR3 DNA sequence: TGCGCCAGCAGCCAGGGGGGGCTCACTGAAGCTTTCTTT.